The 32 T cell receptor beta chains below come from one sample, sequenced in a study of blood T cell repertoires in COVID-19. TCRdb's copy holds only in-frame clones and misses some; the assay was immunoSEQ multiplex PCR. The top ten hold 6% to 9% of the sample, which has hundreds of thousands of clones, roughly 85% seen once. The specimen sequenced was peripheral blood. Every receptor here comes from a human donor in a cohort sampled during active COVID-19.

The chain links TRBV9 to TRBJ2-3; D gene ambiguous. Germline CDR1 and CDR2: SGDLS and YYNGEE. The CDR3 covers 13 residues. The V and J ends lost 4 bases and 6 bases respectively, with 12 bases between them. The CDR3 nucleotides are TGTGCCAGCAGCCCCCTTTTGTCGGATACGCAGTATTTT. This sequence encodes CASSPLLSDTQYF.

The V call is TRBV3-1 (or the pseudogene TRBV3-2), the J call TRBJ1-2; D unclear. This CDR3 spans 11 amino acids. Germline lookup yields CDR1 LGHDT and CDR2 YNNKEL (reference sequence). V shed 7 bases and J shed 6 bases, with 9 bases lying between them. The CDR3 protein is CASTGGNGYTF. The CDR3 DNA sequence: TGTGCCAGCACCGGCGGAAATGGCTACACCTTC.

The chain combines TRBV5-5 with TRBJ2-2; D might be TRBD2 (8 bases). Germline assignment: CDR1 SGHKS and CDR2 YYEKEE (reference sequence). Trimming pared 3 bases from V and 4 bases from J, leaving 22 bases between. This CDR3 spans 18 amino acids. The CDR3 DNA reads as TGTGCCAGCAGCTCGATGGACAGGCCCGGGAGGGGCACCGGGGAGCTGTTTTTT. This gives the protein CASSSMDRPGRGTGELFF.

The chain has TRBV25-1 and TRBJ2-2; no reliable D call. The CDR3 has 16 amino acids. Germline V gene lookup returns CDR1 MGHDK and CDR2 SYGVNS. Trimming took off 1 base at V and 1 base at J, with 10 bases between the two ends. The CDR3 DNA sequence: TGTGCCAGCAGTGAATCCCTATCCTTGAACACCGGGGAGCTGTTTTTT. Translating it yields CASSESLSLNTGELFF.

This clone was detected only once. This chain joins TRBV2 and TRBJ1-6; TRBD1 agrees at 9 bases. Germline V lookup: CDR1 SNHLY, CDR2 FYNNEI. The V and J ends lost 5 bases and 11 bases, in that order; junction bases with no gene match: 7. This CDR3 has 14 residues. CDR3 loop: CASSRGQGFAPLHF. In DNA, the CDR3 is TGTGCCAGCAGTAGGGGACAGGGTTTTGCACCCCTCCACTTT.

The count of this clone is one. The V call is TRBV2, the J call TRBJ2-5; TRBD1 might be the D (5 bases). This CDR3 is 15 amino acids long. Germline CDR1 is SNHLY and CDR2 is FYNNEI. Trimming removed 6 bases at V and 4 bases at J, with 18 bases between. CDR3 residues: CASRDFGQVGETQYF. CDR3 bases: TGTGCCAGCAGAGACTTTGGACAAGTCGGAGAGACCCAGTACTTC.

The chain has TRBV7-9 and TRBJ2-3; the match to TRBD2 covers 11 bases. Losses at the gene ends were 1 base for V and 0 bases for J; bases not matched to a gene: 9. This CDR3 has 19 residues. CDR1 SEHNR and CDR2 FQNEAQ come from the germline V gene (reference sequence). This CDR3 is CASSLGLAGTISSTDTQYF. The CDR3 DNA reads TGTGCCAGCAGCTTAGGACTAGCGGGAACTATCTCTAGCACAGATACGCAGTATTTT.

The rearrangement joins TRBV3-1 (or the pseudogene TRBV3-2) to TRBJ1-5; D gene ambiguous. V was pared by 2 bases and J by 0 bases, with 8 bases between. CDR3 length: 15 residues. The V gene's germline CDR1 is LGHDT and CDR2 YNNKEL (reference sequence). This CDR3 is CASSQTSHSNQPQHF. The CDR3 DNA follows: TGTGCCAGCAGCCAAACCTCACATAGCAATCAGCCCCAGCATTTT.

With regard to this clone: This sample includes further DNA sequences coding for the same CDR3. This chain links TRBV3-1 (or the pseudogene TRBV3-2) with TRBJ1-2, with D unresolved. This CDR3 contains 13 residues. Per germline, CDR1 LGHDT and CDR2 YNNKEL (reference sequence). V was cut by 4 bases and J by 1 base, with 7 bases left in between. DNA of the CDR3: TGTGCCAGCAGCCCCCGGGGTAACTATGGCTACACCTTC. Translating gives CASSPRGNYGYTF.

The chain employs TRBV5-4 and TRBJ2-1, with TRBD1 matching over 8 bases. CDR1 and CDR2 (germline): SGHNT, YYREEE (reference sequence). The CDR3 consists of 14 residues. The trim removed 4 bases at V and 3 bases at J, leaving 3 bases unmatched. DNA for the CDR3: TGTGCCAGCAGCACTGGACAGGGCTACAATGAGCAGTTCTTC. Protein sequence: CASSTGQGYNEQFF.

V usage is TRBV5-4 and J usage is TRBJ1-2, with a possible D match to TRBD1 (6 bases). The ends were cut back, 5 bases at V and 4 bases at J, with 12 bases in the middle. This CDR3 is 13 amino acids long. Germline values: CDR1 SGHNT, CDR2 YYREEE (reference sequence). This CDR3 reads CASRRQDSYGYTF. DNA for the CDR3: TGTGCCAGCAGGAGACAGGACTCCTATGGCTACACCTTC.

The chain uses TRBV27 and TRBJ1-6, with TRBD1 matching 8 bases. Germline assignment: CDR1 MNHEY and CDR2 SMNVEV (reference sequence). The CDR3 is 16 amino acids. The ends lost 3 bases at V and 6 bases at J; junction bases unmatched: 7. The CDR3 DNA follows: TGTGCCAGCAGTTTTTTACAGGGGGGCGGTAATTCACCCCTCCACTTT. Translating it yields CASSFLQGGGNSPLHF.

The rearrangement joins TRBV10-3 to TRBJ2-7; D gene uncertain. The CDR3 contains 13 residues. With 4 bases removed from V and 2 bases from J, the gap between germline ends came to 9 bases. Germline V gives CDR1 ENHRY, CDR2 SYGVKD. The CDR3 loop reads CAISASATYEQYF. For the CDR3, the DNA is TGTGCCATCAGTGCGTCAGCAACCTACGAGCAGTACTTC.

This clone occurred once. This chain joins TRBV6-4 and TRBJ1-2; D is ambiguous. The CDR3 runs 14 residues. Trimming took 3 bases from V and 0 from J, leaving 8 bases between them. CDR1 is MRHNA, CDR2 SNTAGT, per germline. The CDR3 is CASSDGGSNYGYTF. CDR3 sequence (DNA): TGTGCCAGCAGTGATGGAGGATCTAACTATGGCTACACCTTC.

V gene TRBV12-3 or TRBV12-4 combines with J gene TRBJ2-2; D remains unclear. The CDR3 consists of 13 residues. Trimming stripped 6 bases from V and 5 bases from J, with 10 bases between. CDR3 nucleotide sequence: TGTGCCAGCAGACTCACAGAGACCGGGGAGCTGTTTTTT. Its translation is CASRLTETGELFF.

The chain links TRBV11-2 to TRBJ2-1; D gene unclear. V lost 1 base to trimming and J lost 0 bases, with 7 bases between them. Per germline, CDR1 SGHAT and CDR2 FQNNGV. The CDR3 covers 15 residues. The CDR3 bases are TGTGCCAGCAGCTTAGCTGAGTTCTCCTACAATGAGCAGTTCTTC. Amino acids: CASSLAEFSYNEQFF.

The chain joins TRBV5-4 to TRBJ1-1, with TRBD1 matching over 11 bases. Germline V gives CDR1 SGHNT, CDR2 YYREEE (reference sequence). CDR3 length: 15 amino acids. Losses at the gene ends were 4 bases for V and 6 bases for J; bases not matched to a gene: 8. The CDR3 protein is CASSHRDRGGSEAFF. The CDR3 region has the DNA TGTGCCAGCAGCCACAGGGACAGGGGGGGATCTGAAGCTTTCTTT.

This clone is a singleton in its sample. The V gene is TRBV14, the J gene TRBJ2-1, with 7 bases fitting TRBD1. Germline V CDR1 and CDR2: SGHDN, FVKESK. This CDR3 comprises 16 residues. The V gene end was trimmed by 1 base and the J gene end by 6 bases; junction bases not matched to a gene: 9. The CDR3 is CASSQVFRGSGNEQFF. In DNA, the CDR3 is TGTGCCAGCAGCCAAGTCTTCAGGGGGTCGGGCAATGAGCAGTTCTTC.

The rearrangement links TRBV24-1 to TRBJ2-4; D remains ambiguous. Germline CDR1 and CDR2: KGHDR and SFDVKD. V was pared by 9 bases and J by 5 bases, with 7 bases between. The CDR3 is 11 amino acids. Written as DNA, the CDR3 is TGTGCCACCGGCGCGGAAAACATTCAGTACTTC. This gives the protein CATGAENIQYF.

This rearrangement joins TRBV19 to TRBJ1-1; TRBD1 agrees at 8 bases. The CDR3 contains 13 residues. Trimming at V came to 7 bases and at J to 3 bases, leaving 4 bases not matched to a gene. CDR1 and CDR2 (germline): LNHDA, SQIVND (reference sequence). The CDR3 DNA reads as TGTGCCAGTAATTACAGGGGGGACACTGAAGCTTTCTTT. Translated: CASNYRGDTEAFF.

The rearrangement uses TRBV6-5 and TRBJ2-5; 7 nucleotides match TRBD2. This CDR3 spans 15 amino acids. Trimming took 4 bases from V and 2 from J; bases not matched to a gene: 7. Germline V gene data show CDR1 as MNHEY and CDR2 as SVGAGI. The CDR3 loop is CASSSSRGGQETQYF. The CDR3 DNA reads TGTGCCAGCAGTTCGTCCCGGGGAGGGCAAGAGACCCAGTACTTC.

Only a few counts were recorded for this clone. The chain recombines TRBV5-1 with TRBJ1-1; no reliable D call. Trimming stripped 5 bases from V and 7 bases from J, with 9 bases between. Germline assignment: CDR1 SGHRS and CDR2 YFSETQ. The CDR3 has 11 amino acids. CDR3 sequence reads: CASSSGSEAFF. CDR3 nucleotide sequence: TGCGCCAGCAGTTCCGGGAGTGAAGCTTTCTTT.

The chain recombines TRBV7-2 with TRBJ1-6; possibly TRBD1 for D (5 bases). From germline, CDR1 is SGHTA and CDR2 FQGNSA. Trimming left V 2 bases short and J 10 bases short, with 15 bases between. The CDR3 runs to 15 residues. The CDR3 region is CASSLLRGGKSPLHF. CDR3 in DNA: TGTGCCAGCAGCTTATTGCGGGGCGGAAAATCACCCCTCCACTTT. Full variable domain (outside the CDR3, taken from reference TRBV7-2 and TRBJ1-6): GAGVSQSPSNKVTEKGKDVELRCDPISGHTALYWYRQSLGQGLEFLIYFQGNSAPDKSGLPSDRFSAERTGGSVSTLTIQRTQQEDSAVYLCASSLLRGGKSPLHFGNGTRLTVT.

The chain is built from TRBV5-1 and TRBJ1-5; tentative D call: TRBD1 (5 bases). The V gene lost 6 bases and the J gene lost 2 bases, with 12 bases spanning the gap. Germline V gene sequence: CDR1 SGHRS, CDR2 YFSETQ. The CDR3 consists of 14 residues. The CDR3 protein is CASTPEGGNQPQHF. In DNA form, the CDR3 reads TGCGCCAGCACACCCGAAGGGGGCAATCAGCCCCAGCATTTT.

This clone was seen only once. The chain combines TRBV3-1 (or the pseudogene TRBV3-2) with TRBJ1-2, with D tentatively TRBD1 (6 bases). Per the germline V gene, CDR1 is LGHDT and CDR2 is YNNKEL (reference sequence). V shed 4 bases and J shed 7 bases, with 16 bases lying between them. The CDR3 is 14 residues long. Here the CDR3 reads CASSPHGTFGGYTF. DNA of the CDR3: TGTGCCAGCAGCCCCCACGGGACATTCGGTGGCTACACCTTC.

The CDR3 sequence is CATSRDGGEDTEAFF. Written as DNA, the CDR3 is TGTGCCACCAGCAGAGATGGGGGGGAAGACACTGAAGCTTTCTTT. The chain employs TRBV15 and TRBJ1-1, with D perhaps matching TRBD1 (5 bases). CDR1 is LNHNV, CDR2 YYDKDF, per germline (reference sequence). This CDR3 comprises 15 residues. Deletions cut 0 bases from V and 3 bases from J, with 11 bases between. Full variable domain (remainder filled in from reference TRBV15 and TRBJ1-1): DAMVIQNPRYQVTQFGKPVTLSCSQTLNHNVMYWYQQKSSQAPKLLFHYYDKDFNNEADTPDNFQSRRPNTSFCFLDIRSPGLGDTAMYLCATSRDGGEDTEAFFGQGTRLTVV.

V and J are TRBV23-1 and TRBJ1-2; 9 nucleotides agree with TRBD1. TRBV23-1 is an ORF for which the function is uncertain. The CDR3 covers 13 residues. V shed 11 bases and J 4 bases; nucleotides not matched to a gene: 8. As DNA, the CDR3 is TGCGCCCGGACGGGACAGGGAGCCTATGGCTACACCTTC. Protein sequence: CARTGQGAYGYTF.

This clone was picked up one time. The chain recombines TRBV7-9 with TRBJ2-6; 8 positions match TRBD1. Trimming at V came to 6 bases and at J to 0 bases, leaving 7 bases not matched to a gene. Per germline, CDR1 SEHNR and CDR2 FQNEAQ (reference sequence). The CDR3 totals 17 residues. CDR3 sequence: CASRTQGDNSGANVLTF. CDR3 coding DNA: TGTGCCAGCAGGACACAGGGGGATAACTCTGGGGCCAACGTCCTGACTTTC.

The gene calls are TRBV27 and TRBJ2-3; 16 bases fit TRBD2. Germline lookup yields CDR1 MNHEY and CDR2 SMNVEV (reference sequence). The CDR3 spans 20 residues. After removal of 4 bases from V and 3 bases from J, the junction contained 13 bases not matched to a gene. CDR3 in amino acids: CASSSYNGTSGGARTDTQYF. In DNA form, the CDR3 reads TGTGCCAGCAGTTCTTATAATGGGACTAGCGGGGGGGCGAGAACAGATACGCAGTATTTT.

This chain links TRBV19 with TRBJ1-1; 7 positions match TRBD1. J lost 4 bases, V lost 9 bases, and 11 bases had no gene match. CDR1 is LNHDA and CDR2 is SQIVND in the germline V gene (reference sequence). This CDR3 is 14 amino acids long. The CDR3 spells CASGAVDRFTEAFF. CDR3 in DNA: TGTGCCAGCGGGGCTGTGGACAGGTTCACTGAAGCTTTCTTT.

This clone has a single count. The chain uses TRBV7-3 and TRBJ2-1; D uncertain. The CDR3 sequence is 12 residues long. Trimming shortened V by 2 bases and J by 9 bases, and 8 bases separated the two germline ends. Germline CDR1 is SGHTA and CDR2 is FQGTGA. CDR3 sequence reads: CASSLGASEQFF. DNA of the CDR3: TGTGCCAGCAGCTTAGGAGCGAGTGAGCAGTTCTTC. Supplemented by reference TRBV7-3 and TRBJ2-1, the full variable domain reads GAGVSQTPSNKVTEKGKYVELRCDPISGHTALYWYRQSLGQGPEFLIYFQGTGAADDSGLPNDRFFAVRPEGSVSTLKIQRTERGDSAVYLCASSLGASEQFFGPGTRLTVL.

The chain links TRBV24-1 to TRBJ2-7; 8 bases are a match to TRBD1. The CDR3 sequence is 17 residues long. Germline assignment: CDR1 KGHDR and CDR2 SFDVKD. J gave up 2 bases and V 5 bases, and 13 bases lay outside the gene matches. The DNA for the CDR3 is TGTGCCACCAGTGCGGGCAGGGGGCAGGGAAGGACCTACGAGCAGTACTTC. Translation gives CATSAGRGQGRTYEQYF.